This record concerns one T cell receptor (beta chain) sequence. Its specificity is unknown. Exclusion followed for patients with uncontrolled infection, other autoimmune disease, pregnancy or lactation. A 10 ml volume of fresh peripheral blood provided the PBMCs. The source of the sample is a study of T cells in Graves' hyperthyroidism and ophthalmopathy. Study context: Peripheral blood was obtained at initial diagnosis, preceding any treatment. Study-wide results and caveats: Most thyroid clonotypes expanded above 0.001 appeared in blood too.

Germline trimming cut 11 bases from V and 2 bases from J; bases unmatched to any gene: 3. The CDR3 has 11 amino acids. CDR1 is ENHRY, CDR2 SYGVKD, per germline. Researchers amplified the TCR beta CDR3 regions from RNA transcripts. Using the HTBI primer set, a first-round RT-PCR was run on the TCR CDR3. TCRdb called the multiplex PCR reads again in MiXCR, with one record for every CDR3 protein. This sample has 750,000 to 950,000 distinct CDR3 sequences, with roughly 40% found just once. Input material: blood. This rearrangement joins TRBV10-3 to TRBJ2-7, with TRBD1 identical over 7 bases. The receptor's source is a man younger than 35 with Graves' hyperthyroidism. The CDR3 coding sequence is TGTGCCTCGACAGGGCCCTACGAGCAGTACTTC. It yields the protein CASTGPYEQYF.